The clone carrying this T cell receptor (beta chain) was counted a few times. What it binds is not known. The same CDR3 can be traced to other DNA sequences in this sample. Healthy HIV-negative adults with no recent acute infections or vaccinations were recruited as donors. The sample comes from a study of shared clonotypes between healthy human individuals. Looking at the study overall: Per donor, three plates held CD4 naive cells, three held CD4 memory, two held CD8 naive and one held CD8 memory.

The assay was immunoSEQ multiplex PCR, and TCRdb's table has in-frame clones only and misses some. The table lists about 680,000 clones, around three quarters of them singletons. Study results and caveats: Estimated clonotype richness was generally higher in naive than memory subsets.

The ends were cut back, 0 bases at V and 2 bases at J, with 6 bases in the middle. Germline CDR1 and CDR2: SGHRS and YFSETQ. There are 13 residues in the CDR3. The sequence was collected from a woman aged 30 to 39 in good health. The chain joins TRBV5-1 to TRBJ2-7, with D possibly being TRBD1 (6 bases). Sequencing was done on a sample of memory CD4+ T cells sorted from blood. Subset defined: CD45RA-negative fraction. In DNA, the CDR3 is TGCGCCAGCAGCTTGGAGGGGGCCTACGAGCAGTACTTC. Translating it yields CASSLEGAYEQYF.